The 11 T cell receptor beta chains listed next were all sequenced from one sample in a study of T cells expressing NK-cell markers. From the 5' RACE reads, TCRdb lists one entry per CDR3 protein and no DNA. The sample spans 6,500 to 9,500 distinct CDR3 sequences; the ten largest clones claim roughly 57%. Sequenced material: blood T cells: a sorted CD56 or NKG2C T cell subset, CD4+ or CD8+ T cells, or bulk PBMC T cells (not recorded which). Source of these receptors: a man aged 18 to 69 in good health.

The chain has TRBV20-1 and TRBJ1-1; TCRdb names TRBD1, which stays unverified in the absence of DNA. Germline V CDR1 and CDR2: DFQATT, SNEGSKA (reference sequence). This CDR3 spans 15 amino acids. CDR3 residues: CSATGVYAENTEAFF.

The chain couples TRBV18 to TRBJ2-7; TCRdb picks TRBD2, but there is no DNA to check that call. This CDR3 spans 14 amino acids. Germline CDR1 reads KGHSH; CDR2 reads LQKENI. The CDR3 loop reads CASSPAGTNYEQYF.

The rearrangement links TRBV2 to TRBJ2-7; TCRdb's assignment of TRBD2 cannot be checked, as there is no DNA. Germline V gene data show CDR1 as SNHLY and CDR2 as FYNNEI. The CDR3 extends over 13 amino acids. Here the CDR3 reads CASSGSRSREQYF.

The V and J genes are TRBV27 and TRBJ1-1. The length of the CDR3 is 11 residues. CDR1 is MNHEY, CDR2 SMNVEV, per germline (reference sequence). CDR3 protein: CASRRNTEAFF.

This clonotype is labeled medium-sized (0.01 to 0.1%) based on frequency. The chain carries TRBV6-6 and TRBJ1-5. CDR1 and CDR2 (germline): MNHNY, SVGAGI (reference sequence). This CDR3 contains 18 residues. Here the CDR3 reads CASSYWRGGRPSNQPQHF.

This chain uses TRBV6-6 with TRBJ2-7. The germline gives CDR1 MNHNY, CDR2 SVGAGI (reference sequence). This CDR3 contains 13 residues. CDR3 residues: CASSSTDVNEQYF.

V usage is TRBV6-1 and J usage is TRBJ2-6; the TRBD1 assignment by TCRdb is unverifiable without DNA. This CDR3 region has 16 residues. The germline gives CDR1 MNHNS, CDR2 SASEGT. The CDR3 protein is CASSPTGVSGANVLTF.

The V and J genes are TRBV28 and TRBJ1-1; TCRdb gives TRBD1 as the D gene, but with no DNA this cannot be confirmed. The CDR3 loop spans 14 amino acids. Germline V lookup: CDR1 MDHEN, CDR2 SYDVKM. This CDR3 is CASRRARGLWEAFF.

This sequence joins TRBV5-4 and TRBJ2-2; TCRdb selects TRBD1, and the lack of DNA leaves this call unchecked. Germline-derived CDR1 and CDR2 are SGHNT and YYREEE (reference sequence). The CDR3 loop spans 15 amino acids. The CDR3 protein is CASSLYRENTGELFF.

This chain joins TRBV6-1 and TRBJ2-3; checking the TCRdb D call of TRBD1 is not possible without DNA. The CDR3 loop spans 15 amino acids. CDR1 and CDR2 from the germline V gene are MNHNS and SASEGT. CDR3 in amino acids: CASSEARGGSDTQYF.

The chain couples TRBV2 to TRBJ1-5; with no DNA, the TCRdb D assignment of TRBD1 cannot be verified. This CDR3 is 15 amino acids long. Germline V CDR1 and CDR2: SNHLY, FYNNEI. The CDR3 sequence is CASRGTGDSNQPQHF.